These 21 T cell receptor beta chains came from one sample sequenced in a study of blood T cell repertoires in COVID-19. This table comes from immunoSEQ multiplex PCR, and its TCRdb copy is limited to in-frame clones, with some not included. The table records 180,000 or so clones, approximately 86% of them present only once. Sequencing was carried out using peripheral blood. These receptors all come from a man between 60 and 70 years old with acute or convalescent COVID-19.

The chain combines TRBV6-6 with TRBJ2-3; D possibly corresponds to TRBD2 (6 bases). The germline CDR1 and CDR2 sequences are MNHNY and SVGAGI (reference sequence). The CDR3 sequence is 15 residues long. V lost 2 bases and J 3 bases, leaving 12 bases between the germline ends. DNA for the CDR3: TGTGCCAGCAGTTACGGGGAGGTCGGGACAGATACGCAGTATTTT. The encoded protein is CASSYGEVGTDTQYF.

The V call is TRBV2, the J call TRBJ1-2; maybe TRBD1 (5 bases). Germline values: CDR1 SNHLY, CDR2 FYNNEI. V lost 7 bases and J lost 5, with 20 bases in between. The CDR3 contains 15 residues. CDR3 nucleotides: TGTGCCAGCAACGTCACCCCCCAGGGCCCTTATGGCTACACCTTC. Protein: CASNVTPQGPYGYTF.

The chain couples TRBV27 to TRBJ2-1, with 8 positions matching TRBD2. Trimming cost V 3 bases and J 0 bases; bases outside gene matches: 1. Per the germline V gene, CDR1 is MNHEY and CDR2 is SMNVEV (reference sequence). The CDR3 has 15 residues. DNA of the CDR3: TGTGCCAGCAGTTTCGGACTAGCCTCCTACAATGAGCAGTTCTTC. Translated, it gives CASSFGLASYNEQFF.

In DNA, the CDR3 is TGCGCCAGCAGGTCGACAGCCGACCGGGAAAAACTGTTTTTT. Translated, it gives CASRSTADREKLFF. The chain has TRBV4-1 and TRBJ1-4, with D tentatively TRBD1 (5 bases). V was trimmed by 6 bases and J by 8 bases, leaving 16 bases between them. Germline loops: CDR1 MGHRA, CDR2 YSYEKL. This CDR3 is 14 amino acids long.

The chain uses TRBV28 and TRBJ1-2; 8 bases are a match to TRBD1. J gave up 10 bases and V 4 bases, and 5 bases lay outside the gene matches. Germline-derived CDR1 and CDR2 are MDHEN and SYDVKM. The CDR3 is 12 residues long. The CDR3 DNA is TGTGCCAGCAGTTATGGACAGGGACCCTACACCTTC. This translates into CASSYGQGPYTF.

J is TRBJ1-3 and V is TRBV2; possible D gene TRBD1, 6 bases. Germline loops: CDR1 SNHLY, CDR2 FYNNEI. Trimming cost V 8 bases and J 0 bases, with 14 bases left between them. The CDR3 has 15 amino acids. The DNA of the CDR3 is TGTGCCAGCTCGTTAGGGGGACGCTCTGGAAACACCATATATTTT. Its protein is CASSLGGRSGNTIYF.

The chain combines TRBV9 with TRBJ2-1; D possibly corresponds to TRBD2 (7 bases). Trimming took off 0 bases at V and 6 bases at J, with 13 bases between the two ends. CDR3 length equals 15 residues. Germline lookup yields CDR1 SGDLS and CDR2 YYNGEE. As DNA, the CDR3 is TGTGCCAGCAGCGTAGCGGGGGGAGGGGGCAATGAGCAGTTCTTC. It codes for CASSVAGGGGNEQFF.

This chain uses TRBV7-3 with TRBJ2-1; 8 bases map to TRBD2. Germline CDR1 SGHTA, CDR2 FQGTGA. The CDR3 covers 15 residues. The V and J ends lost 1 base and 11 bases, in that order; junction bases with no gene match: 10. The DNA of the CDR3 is TGTGCCAGCAGCTTAAGTGGGACTACTAGCGGACAGCAGTTCTTC. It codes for CASSLSGTTSGQQFF.

CDR3 bases: TGTGCCAGCAGCCCCAGGGGCCCAGATACGCAGTATTTT. Protein product: CASSPRGPDTQYF. The V call is TRBV4-2, the J call TRBJ2-3; tentative D call: TRBD1 (6 bases). There are 13 residues in the CDR3. Germline-derived CDR1 and CDR2 are LGHNA and YNFKEQ. With 4 bases removed from V and 4 bases from J, the gap between germline ends came to 9 bases.

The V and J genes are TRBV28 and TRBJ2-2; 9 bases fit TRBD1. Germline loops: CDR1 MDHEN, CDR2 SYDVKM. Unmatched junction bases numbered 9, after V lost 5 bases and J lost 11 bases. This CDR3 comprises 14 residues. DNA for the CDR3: TGTGCCAGCAGTCCCCGGACAGGGGCCCGAGAGCTGTTTTTT. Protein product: CASSPRTGARELFF.

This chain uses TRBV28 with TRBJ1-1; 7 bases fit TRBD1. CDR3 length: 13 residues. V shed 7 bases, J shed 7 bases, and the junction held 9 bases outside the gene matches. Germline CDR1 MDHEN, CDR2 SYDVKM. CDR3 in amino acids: CASNKPGGIEAFF. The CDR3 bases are TGTGCCAGCAATAAACCAGGGGGGATTGAAGCTTTCTTT.

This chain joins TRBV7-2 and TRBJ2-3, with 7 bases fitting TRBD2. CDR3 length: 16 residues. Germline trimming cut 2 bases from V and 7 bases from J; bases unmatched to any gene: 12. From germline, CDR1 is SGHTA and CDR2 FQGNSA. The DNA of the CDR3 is TGTGCCAGCAGCTTACGCGGGAGCGCCATGATAAATACGCAGTATTTT. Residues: CASSLRGSAMINTQYF.

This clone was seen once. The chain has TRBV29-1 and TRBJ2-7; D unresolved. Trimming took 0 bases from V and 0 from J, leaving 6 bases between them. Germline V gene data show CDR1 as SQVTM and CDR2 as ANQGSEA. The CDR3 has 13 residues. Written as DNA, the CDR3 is TGCAGCGTTGAAGAGGCGGACTCCTACGAGCAGTACTTC. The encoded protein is CSVEEADSYEQYF.

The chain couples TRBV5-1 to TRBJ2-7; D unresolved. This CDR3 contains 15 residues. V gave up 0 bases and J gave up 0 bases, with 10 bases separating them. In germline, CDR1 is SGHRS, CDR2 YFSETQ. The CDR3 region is CASSLEAGNSYEQYF. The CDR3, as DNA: TGCGCCAGCAGCTTGGAGGCAGGCAACTCCTACGAGCAGTACTTC.

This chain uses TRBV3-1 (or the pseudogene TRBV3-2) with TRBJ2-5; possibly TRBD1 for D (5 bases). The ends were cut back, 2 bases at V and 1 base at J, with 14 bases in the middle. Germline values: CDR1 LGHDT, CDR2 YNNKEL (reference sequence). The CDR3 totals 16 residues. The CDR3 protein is CASSQYSRVTQETQYF. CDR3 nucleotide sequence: TGTGCCAGCAGCCAATACTCCAGGGTTACCCAAGAGACCCAGTACTTC.

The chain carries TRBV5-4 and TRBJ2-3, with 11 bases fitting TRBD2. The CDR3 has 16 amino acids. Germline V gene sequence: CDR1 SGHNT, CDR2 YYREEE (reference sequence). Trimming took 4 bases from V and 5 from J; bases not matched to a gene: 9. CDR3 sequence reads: CASSGIAGGDGDTQYF. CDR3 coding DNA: TGTGCCAGCAGCGGGATAGCGGGAGGGGACGGAGATACGCAGTATTTT.

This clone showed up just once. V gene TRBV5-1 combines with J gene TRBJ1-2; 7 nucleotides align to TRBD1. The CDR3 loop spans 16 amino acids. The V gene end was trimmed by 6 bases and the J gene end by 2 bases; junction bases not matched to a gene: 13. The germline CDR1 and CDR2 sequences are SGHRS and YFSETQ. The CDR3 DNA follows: TGCGCCAGCACCCCAGGAGGGGGCGCTGGGAACTATGGCTACACCTTC. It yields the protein CASTPGGGAGNYGYTF.

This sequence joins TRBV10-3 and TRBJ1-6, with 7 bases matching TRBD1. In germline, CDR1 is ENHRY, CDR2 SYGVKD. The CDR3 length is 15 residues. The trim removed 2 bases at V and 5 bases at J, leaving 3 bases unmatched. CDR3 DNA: TGTGCCATCAGTGAGGCAGGGGGTAATAATTCACCCCTCCACTTT. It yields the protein CAISEAGGNNSPLHF.

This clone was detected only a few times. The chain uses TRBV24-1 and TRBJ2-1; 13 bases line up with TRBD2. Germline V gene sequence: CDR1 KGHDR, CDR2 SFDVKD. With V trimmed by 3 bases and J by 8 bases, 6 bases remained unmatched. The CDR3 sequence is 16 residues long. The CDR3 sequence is CATSDATSGRIYEQFF. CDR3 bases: TGTGCCACCAGTGATGCGACTAGCGGGAGGATCTATGAGCAGTTCTTC.

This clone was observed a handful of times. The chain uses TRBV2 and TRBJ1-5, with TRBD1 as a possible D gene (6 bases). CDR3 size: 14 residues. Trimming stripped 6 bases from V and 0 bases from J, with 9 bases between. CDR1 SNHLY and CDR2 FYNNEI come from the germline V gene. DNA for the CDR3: TGTGCCAGCAGCCGGACAGATAGCAATCAGCCCCAGCATTTT. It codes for CASSRTDSNQPQHF.

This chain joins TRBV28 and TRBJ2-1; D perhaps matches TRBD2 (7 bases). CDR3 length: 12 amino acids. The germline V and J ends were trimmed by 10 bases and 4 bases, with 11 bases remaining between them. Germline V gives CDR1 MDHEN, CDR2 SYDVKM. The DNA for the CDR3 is TGTGCCACCGGGGGGCTTTACAATGAGCAGTTCTTC. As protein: CATGGLYNEQFF.